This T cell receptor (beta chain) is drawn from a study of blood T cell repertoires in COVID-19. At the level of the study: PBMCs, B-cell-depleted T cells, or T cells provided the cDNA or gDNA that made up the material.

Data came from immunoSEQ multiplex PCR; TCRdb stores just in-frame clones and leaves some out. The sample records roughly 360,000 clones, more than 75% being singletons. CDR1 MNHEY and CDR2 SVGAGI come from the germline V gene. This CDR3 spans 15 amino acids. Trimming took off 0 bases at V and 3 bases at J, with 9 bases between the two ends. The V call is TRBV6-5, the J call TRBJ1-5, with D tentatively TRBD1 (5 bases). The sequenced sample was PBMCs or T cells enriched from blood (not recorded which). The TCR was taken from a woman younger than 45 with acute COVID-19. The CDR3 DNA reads TGTGCCAGCAGTTACTCGGCAGGGTTCAATCAGCCCCAGCATTTT. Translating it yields CASSYSAGFNQPQHF.